The rows below give T cell receptor beta chains drawn from one sample of a study of cytomegalovirus exposure and HLA in healthy donors. The repertoire was sequenced with immunoSEQ multiplex PCR; TCRdb's copy has only in-frame clones and lacks some. The repertoire consists of some 45,000 clones, with approximately 68% occurring once and the leading ten covering 5% to 7.5%. The sample was PBMCs. Receptors were obtained from a man aged 25-45 years in good health and CMV-seronegative. Both conserved end residues are part of each CDR3. The order of the fields is V gene, D gene, clone size, J gene, CDR3 DNA, CDR3 protein. The D gene is left open where the match is weak. The size of a clone is reported for some rows only, either as once, few or many, or as a class for expanded clones.

TRBV10-3,.,.,TRBJ2-6,TGTGCCATCAGTGAGACTCCCAATCTCTCTGGGGCCAACGTCCTGACTTTC,CAISETPNLSGANVLTF
TRBV27,.,.,TRBJ2-7,TGTGCCAGCAGTCCCAGGGGAGGGAACGTACACGAGCAGTACTTC,CASSPRGGNVHEQYF
TRBV2,.,.,TRBJ2-2,TGTGCCAGCAGTTTTTCTAGTTCGACCGGGGAGCTGTTTTTT,CASSFSSSTGELFF
TRBV4-1,TRBD1,.,TRBJ2-3,TGCGCCAGCAGCCAAGGAATCGGACAGGGGACAGATACGCAGTATTTT,CASSQGIGQGTDTQYF
TRBV19,.,.,TRBJ2-4,TGTGCCAGTAGTATAAGGGAGGAGGTAGCCAAAAACATTCAGTACTTC,CASSIREEVAKNIQYF
TRBV4-1,TRBD2,.,TRBJ2-4,TGCGCCAGCAGCCAAAACTCCGAAAGCGGGAGGGCCCAAACGATAGCCAAAAACATTCAGTACTTC,CASSQNSESGRAQTIAKNIQYF
TRBV19,.,.,TRBJ1-2,TGTGCCAGTATGAACTCACCTAACTATGGCTACACCTTC,CASMNSPNYGYTF
TRBV10-2,TRBD2,.,TRBJ2-3,TGCGCCAGCAGTGAGTCTATGGCTAGCGGGACCACAGATACGCAGTATTTT,CASSESMASGTTDTQYF
TRBV20-1,.,.,TRBJ2-5,TGCAGTGCTAGCCCGGGGGAGACCCAGTACTTC,CSASPGETQYF
TRBV4-2,.,.,TRBJ2-7,TGTGCCAGCAGCCAAGTCATAGGGGTCCCCTACGAGCAGTACTTC,CASSQVIGVPYEQYF
TRBV6-1,TRBD2,.,TRBJ2-5,TGTGCCAGCAGGGGGACTAGCGGACAAGAGACCCAGTACTTC,CASRGTSGQETQYF
TRBV5-1,TRBD1,.,TRBJ2-1,TGCGCCAGCAGTACCGGGACAGGGATTGCGAATGAGCAGTTCTTC,CASSTGTGIANEQFF
TRBV18,.,.,TRBJ1-1,TGTGCCAGCTCACCCGTCGCAGACACTGAAGCTTTCTTT,CASSPVADTEAFF
TRBV6-5,.,.,TRBJ2-7,TGTGCCAGCAGTCAGACTGGCCCTTACGAGCAGTACTTC,CASSQTGPYEQYF
TRBV11-2,.,.,TRBJ2-7,TGTGCCAGCAGCGTCGGAGGGGCATTCTACGAGCAGTACTTC,CASSVGGAFYEQYF
TRBV27,TRBD2,.,TRBJ2-2,TGTGCCAGCAGTGCGGGAGAGAGTACCGGGGAGCTGTTTTTT,CASSAGESTGELFF
TRBV5-4,.,.,TRBJ2-2,TGTGCCAGCAGACTAGAAACCGGGGAGCTGTTTTTT,CASRLETGELFF
TRBV4-1,TRBD1,.,TRBJ2-5,TGCGCCAGCAGCCGACCGGGACAGCGCCAAGAGACCCAGTACTTC,CASSRPGQRQETQYF
TRBV6-6,.,.,TRBJ2-5,TGTGCCAGCAGTACCGGGGAACAAGAGACCCAGTACTTC,CASSTGEQETQYF
TRBV5-1,TRBD1,.,TRBJ1-5,TGCGCCAGCAGCCAGGGACAGGGCAATCAGCCCCAGCATTTT,CASSQGQGNQPQHF
TRBV2,TRBD1,.,TRBJ1-3,TGTGCCAGCAGTGACCCGCAGGGGGTAACTGGAAACACCATATATTTT,CASSDPQGVTGNTIYF
TRBV19,.,.,TRBJ2-3,TGTGCCAGTAGTATGGAAACACAGTCTCCGAGGGAGTATTTT,CASSMETQSPREYF
TRBV11-3,.,.,TRBJ2-2,TGTGCCAGCAGCTTGGGAAGCGGGAACACCGGGGAGCTGTTTTTT,CASSLGSGNTGELFF
TRBV30,.,once,TRBJ1-1,TGTGCCTGGAGTGCCGGGACTTGGACTGAAGCTTTCTTT,CAWSAGTWTEAFF
TRBV30,.,.,TRBJ2-1,TGTGCCTGGAGGAGGGGGGGGTCCTACAATGAGCAGTTCTTC,CAWRRGGSYNEQFF
TRBV5-4,TRBD1,.,TRBJ2-7,TGTGCCAGCAGCCCACCCGGGACAGGGGGCTACGAGCAGTACTTC,CASSPPGTGGYEQYF
TRBV5-1,TRBD2,.,TRBJ2-2,TGCGCCAGCAGCTTGGGACTAGCCGAAAACACCGGGGAGCTGTTTTTT,CASSLGLAENTGELFF
TRBV5-6,.,once,TRBJ1-1,TGTGCCAGCAGCTTGGTACAGATGAACACTGAAGCTTTCTTT,CASSLVQMNTEAFF
TRBV6-5,TRBD1,medium-sized,TRBJ1-3,TGTGCCAGCAGTTACGAGAGGACAGGCGGTGGAAACACCATATATTTT,CASSYERTGGGNTIYF
TRBV6-1,TRBD1,.,TRBJ2-5,TGTGCCAGCAGTGTAGGACAGGGGAGAGAGACCCAGTACTTC,CASSVGQGRETQYF
TRBV6-1,TRBD2,.,TRBJ2-1,TGTGCCAGCAGATCCGGACTAGCGGGAACTGATGAGCAGTTCTTC,CASRSGLAGTDEQFF
TRBV7-9,TRBD2,.,TRBJ2-3,TGTGCCAGCAGCTCCCGAGTCTCTAGCGGATACACAGATACGCAGTATTTT,CASSSRVSSGYTDTQYF
TRBV7-2,TRBD1,.,TRBJ1-1,TGTGCCAGCAGCCTGGACAGGGTGAGGACTGAAGCTTTCTTT,CASSLDRVRTEAFF
TRBV7-2,TRBD2,medium-sized,TRBJ2-4,TGTGCCAGCAGCTTAGGATTAGCGGGAGGGGAAAACATTCAGTACTTC,CASSLGLAGGENIQYF
TRBV6-1,TRBD1,.,TRBJ1-3,TGTGCCAGCAGTGAGCGACAGGGGGGAAACACCATATATTTT,CASSERQGGNTIYF
TRBV30,.,.,TRBJ2-7,TGTGCCTGGAGTCCAGGTTCCTACGAGCAGTACTTC,CAWSPGSYEQYF
TRBV7-6,.,medium-sized,TRBJ1-1,TGTGCCAGCAGCTTCCGCTCCGACAGCACTGAAGCTTTCTTT,CASSFRSDSTEAFF
TRBV5-1,TRBD2,.,TRBJ2-1,TGCGCCAGCAGACGCGAACCGGGACTAGCGGACAATGAGCAGTTCTTC,CASRREPGLADNEQFF
TRBV5-1,.,.,TRBJ2-1,TGCGCCAGCACCATTATCTGGGGTCCCAGCGGCTCCTACAATGAGCAGTTCTTC,CASTIIWGPSGSYNEQFF
TRBV10-3,.,.,TRBJ2-3,TGTGCCATCAGGCTCGCGGTAAGCACAGATACGCAGTATTTT,CAIRLAVSTDTQYF
TRBV12-2,.,.,TRBJ2-7,TGTGCAAGTCGCGCGGGAGTTCACTACGAGCAGTACTTC,CASRAGVHYEQYF
TRBV6-5,.,.,TRBJ2-1,TGTGCCAGCAGTTACACTGGGGGGTGGAGTGAGCAGTTCTTC,CASSYTGGWSEQFF
TRBV10-3,.,.,TRBJ1-2,TGTGCCATCAGTTCAGATAAAATTGGTGATGGCTACACCTTC,CAISSDKIGDGYTF
TRBV7-9,TRBD2,.,TRBJ2-3,TGTGCCAGCAGCCCGAGGACTAGCGGGACTAGCACAGATACGCAGTATTTT,CASSPRTSGTSTDTQYF
TRBV28,.,.,TRBJ2-5,TGTGCCAGCATCCCTCGCGGCGAGCAACAAGAGACCCAGTACTTC,CASIPRGEQQETQYF
TRBV5-1,.,.,TRBJ2-7,TGCGCCAGCAGCCCCCCCAGCGCTCGCGAGCAGTACTTC,CASSPPSAREQYF
TRBV7-9,.,.,TRBJ1-2,TGTGCCAGCAGCTTTGGGAGGTCGGGACTCTATGGCTACACCTTC,CASSFGRSGLYGYTF
TRBV27,.,few,TRBJ2-7,TGTGCCAGCAGTTTTGAGCCAACCAACTACGAGCAGTACTTC,CASSFEPTNYEQYF
TRBV7-6,.,few,TRBJ2-5,TGTGCCAGCAGCTTAAGGGGTGGCGAGGAGACCCAGTACTTC,CASSLRGGEETQYF
TRBV18,.,.,TRBJ2-2,TGTGCCAGCTCACCACGTCCGGGAGTGAACACCGGGGAGCTGTTTTTT,CASSPRPGVNTGELFF
TRBV4-1,.,.,TRBJ1-1,TGCGCCAGCAGCCAAGATCCGAGAGTCACTGAAGCTTTCTTT,CASSQDPRVTEAFF
TRBV7-8,TRBD1,.,TRBJ2-7,TGTGCCAGCAGCCTCAATCTCGGGACAGGGTCCGAGCAGTACTTC,CASSLNLGTGSEQYF
TRBV5-1,.,few,TRBJ2-5,TGCGCCAGCAGCTTAACGGCGACAGGGAGGATGGAGACCCAGTACTTC,CASSLTATGRMETQYF